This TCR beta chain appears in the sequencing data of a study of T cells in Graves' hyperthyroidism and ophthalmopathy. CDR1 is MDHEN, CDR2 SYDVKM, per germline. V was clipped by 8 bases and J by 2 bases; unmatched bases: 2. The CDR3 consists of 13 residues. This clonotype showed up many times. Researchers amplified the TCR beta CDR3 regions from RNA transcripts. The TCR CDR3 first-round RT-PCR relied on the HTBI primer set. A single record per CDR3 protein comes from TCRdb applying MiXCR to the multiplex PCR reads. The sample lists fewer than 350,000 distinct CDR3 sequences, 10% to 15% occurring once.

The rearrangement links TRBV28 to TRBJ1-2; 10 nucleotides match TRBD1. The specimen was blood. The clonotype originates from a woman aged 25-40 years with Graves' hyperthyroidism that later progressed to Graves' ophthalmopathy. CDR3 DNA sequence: TGTGCCAGCGGACAGGGGGTGAACTATGGCTACACCTTC. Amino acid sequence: CASGQGVNYGYTF.